This TCR beta chain appears in the sequencing data of a study of shared clonotypes between healthy human individuals. V lost 2 bases and J lost 5; bases outside the gene matches: 5. Germline CDR1 is MDHEN and CDR2 is SYDVKM. The CDR3 has 15 residues. CD8 cells classed as naive were CD45RO-negative and positively selected for CCR7, excluding terminally differentiated effector memory CD45RA+ cells. Assay used: immunoSEQ multiplex PCR; TCRdb lists only in-frame clones, some missing. The sample has nearly 2 million clones, about 94% seen once. Sequenced sample: naive CD8+ T cells sorted from blood. This sequence was found in a man younger than 30 in good health. The rearrangement uses TRBV28 and TRBJ2-5; 10 bases align to TRBD1. CDR3 amino acids: CASSLPDRGQETQYF. The CDR3 DNA reads TGTGCCAGCAGTTTACCAGACAGGGGGCAGGAGACCCAGTACTTC.